The 8 T cell receptor beta chains given below trace back to one sample, sequenced in a study of T cell responses to AZD1222 COVID-19 vaccine. Measured with immunoSEQ multiplex PCR; TCRdb has only the in-frame clones, and not every one. The table has some 92,000 clones, around 90% seen once; the top ten hold less than 5.5%. Source: peripheral blood, taken on day 0 of MenACWY control vaccination. All receptors derive from an adult in good health.

The chain joins TRBV6-6 to TRBJ2-4, with 7 bases that match TRBD1. Germline V gene data show CDR1 as MNHNY and CDR2 as SVGAGI (reference sequence). The CDR3 is made up of 13 amino acids. The V and J ends lost 6 bases and 9 bases, in that order; junction bases with no gene match: 8. CDR3 DNA: TGTGCCAGCAGCGTCGACAGGGTAGGCATTCAGTACTTC. The encoded protein is CASSVDRVGIQYF.

The chain carries TRBV29-1 and TRBJ1-3; D is unresolved. The CDR3 extends over 12 amino acids. V lost 7 bases, J lost 0 bases, and 7 bases lay in between. Germline lookup yields CDR1 SQVTM and CDR2 ANQGSEA. The CDR3 spells CSGLDSGNTIYF. CDR3 nucleotide sequence: TGCAGCGGCCTAGACTCTGGAAACACCATATATTTT.

This clone was seen more than once but under ten times. This chain joins TRBV28 and TRBJ2-3; weak D call: TRBD1 (6 bases). Trimming shortened V by 5 bases and J by 2 bases, and 11 bases separated the two germline ends. Looked up from germline, CDR1 is MDHEN and CDR2 is SYDVKM. The CDR3 contains 14 residues. CDR3 region: CASSTGTLTDTQYF. The CDR3 region has the DNA TGTGCCAGCAGTACCGGGACACTCACAGATACGCAGTATTTT.

This sequence joins TRBV11-2 and TRBJ2-1; D gene unclear. The germline V gene encodes CDR1 SGHAT and CDR2 FQNNGV. This CDR3 has 14 residues. The V end lost 0 bases, the J end lost 7 bases, and 10 bases lay between the germline ends. The CDR3 reads CASSLDPALNEQFF. Here the CDR3 DNA reads TGTGCCAGCAGCTTAGACCCGGCCCTAAATGAGCAGTTCTTC.

Points on this clone: Mismatch with germline at one junction end may stem from a read error. V gene TRBV3-1 (or the pseudogene TRBV3-2) combines with J gene TRBJ1-1; D might be TRBD1 (5 bases). The CDR3 spans 12 residues. The germline CDR1 and CDR2 sequences are LGHDT and YNNKEL (reference sequence). DNA for the CDR3: TGTGCCAGCAGCCAAGGGGGGGAGAGGGGAGTCTTT. This gives the protein CASSQGGERGVF.

CDR3 in DNA: TGTGCCAGCAGCGGACAGGAAACAGTTGGCTACACCTTC. As protein: CASSGQETVGYTF. V usage is TRBV11-1 and J usage is TRBJ1-2; the match to TRBD1 covers 7 bases. CDR3 length: 13 amino acids. V gave up 5 bases and J gave up 7 bases; unmatched junction bases: 7. Germline V CDR1 and CDR2: SGHAT, FQDESV (reference sequence). The full variable domain, its missing parts supplied by reference TRBV11-1 and TRBJ1-2, is EAEVAQSPRYKITEKSQAVAFWCDPISGHATLYWYRQILGQGPELLVQFQDESVVDDSQLPKDRFSAERLKGVDSTLKIQPAELGDSAMYLCASSGQETVGYTFGSGTRLTVV.

This CDR3 is CASRGGVVEAFF. DNA for the CDR3: TGTGCCAGCAGGGGAGGGGTAGTTGAAGCTTTCTTT. The V call is TRBV12-3 or TRBV12-4, the J call TRBJ1-1, with D tentatively TRBD1 (5 bases). Trimming left V 6 bases short and J 7 bases short, with 12 bases between. CDR3 length: 12 residues.

Only one count was recorded for this clone. CDR3 nucleotide sequence: TGTGCCAGCAGCCCCCTCCTGACAGGGGGCGAGCAGTTCTTC. Amino acid sequence: CASSPLLTGGEQFF. The chain is built from TRBV16 and TRBJ2-1, with 10 bases fitting TRBD1. Germline lookup yields CDR1 KGHSY and CDR2 FQNENV. The length of the CDR3 is 14 residues. Trimming cost V 4 bases and J 10 bases; bases outside gene matches: 7.